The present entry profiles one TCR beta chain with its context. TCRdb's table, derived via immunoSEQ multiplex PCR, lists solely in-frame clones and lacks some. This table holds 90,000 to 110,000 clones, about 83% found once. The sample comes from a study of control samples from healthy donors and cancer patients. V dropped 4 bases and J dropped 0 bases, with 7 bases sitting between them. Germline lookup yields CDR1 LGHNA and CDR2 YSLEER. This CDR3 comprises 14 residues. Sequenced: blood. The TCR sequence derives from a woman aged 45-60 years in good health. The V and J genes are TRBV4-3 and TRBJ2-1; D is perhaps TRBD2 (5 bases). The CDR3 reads CASSPTNSYNEQFF. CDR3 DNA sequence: TGCGCCAGCAGCCCGACTAACTCCTACAATGAGCAGTTCTTC.